The rows below give T cell receptor beta chains drawn from one sample of a study of shared clonotypes between healthy human individuals. The table came from immunoSEQ multiplex PCR; TCRdb's copy has only in-frame clones and leaves some out. The sample records around 1.1 million clones, 60% to 85% being singletons. Sequenced material: memory CD4+ T cells from PBMCs. These receptors were taken from a man aged 18 to 35 in good health. Some clones in this sample may be carry-over from other donors' samples. The CDR3 runs from the conserved cysteine through the conserved F or W. A D gene is named only where the DNA matches it firmly. Only some rows state a clone size, as once, few, many or a class for expanded clones.

size	D	V	J	DNA	CDR3
NA	NA	TRBV6-5	TRBJ2-7	TGTGCCAGCAGTTACCGGGGGAAGCAGTACTTC	CASSYRGKQYF
NA	NA	TRBV6-1	TRBJ2-3	TGTGCCAGCAGTGATGCGTGGGGGGTGGGCGATACGCAGTATTTT	CASSDAWGVGDTQYF
NA	TRBD1	TRBV7-3	TRBJ1-1	TGTGCCAGCAGCTTGAGACAGGGGGGCACTGAAGCTTTCTTT	CASSLRQGGTEAFF
NA	TRBD1	TRBV5-1	TRBJ2-1	TGCGCCAGCAGCTTGGTCGGGACAGGGACAAATGAGCAGTTCTTC	CASSLVGTGTNEQFF
NA	TRBD2	TRBV7-3	TRBJ2-3	TGTGCCAGCAGCCCCCAGGGACTAGCGGGAGCCAACACAGATACGCAGTATTTT	CASSPQGLAGANTDTQYF
NA	NA	TRBV30	TRBJ1-5	TGTGCCTGGAGTGAAGGTGGGATGCAGCCCCAGCATTTT	CAWSEGGMQPQHF
NA	NA	TRBV7-9	TRBJ1-2	TGTGCCAGCAGCTATCCTCTTTATGGCTACACCTTC	CASSYPLYGYTF
NA	NA	TRBV10-2	TRBJ1-4	TGCGCCAGCAGTGTGCAGGCCGGTAATGAAAAACTGTTTTTT	CASSVQAGNEKLFF
NA	NA	TRBV28	TRBJ1-2	TGTGCCAGCCACCCGCTGGGGGCTTGGTTAGGACGCGTCTATGGCTACACCTTC	CASHPLGAWLGRVYGYTF
NA	NA	TRBV7-2	TRBJ1-1	TGTGCCAGCAGCTCGGACAGTTACACTGAAGCTTTCTTT	CASSSDSYTEAFF
NA	NA	TRBV19	TRBJ2-1	TGTGCCAGTAGTATAGATCTACTCGCCCCGGATGAGCAGTTCTTC	CASSIDLLAPDEQFF
NA	TRBD2	TRBV10-3	TRBJ2-7	TGTGCCATCAGTCTTAATCTAGCGGGAGGTTCCTACGAGCAGTACTTC	CAISLNLAGGSYEQYF
NA	NA	TRBV19	TRBJ1-5	TGTGCCAGTAGCCCAGGGAGTTCTCGGGGTCAGCCCCAGCATTTT	CASSPGSSRGQPQHF
NA	TRBD1	TRBV5-6	TRBJ1-4	TGTGCCAGCAGCACCCCGGGACAGGGAGGAAAACTGTTTTTT	CASSTPGQGGKLFF
NA	TRBD1	TRBV2	TRBJ2-4	TGTGCCAGCAGAGCCGGGACAGGGGGTTTTTTCCCTCAGTACTTC	CASRAGTGGFFPQYF
NA	NA	TRBV5-1	TRBJ1-2	TGCGCCAGCAGCCAAAGTGGCCGGGGGACTGGCTACACCTTC	CASSQSGRGTGYTF
NA	TRBD2	TRBV11-2	TRBJ2-7	TGTGCCAGCAGCTTTTTAACTAGCGGGACCTACGAGCAGTACTTC	CASSFLTSGTYEQYF
NA	NA	TRBV5-4	TRBJ1-4	TGTGCCAGCAGCCCGGGGGGGGGCGGTAATGAAAAACTGTTTTTT	CASSPGGGGNEKLFF
NA	TRBD1	TRBV28	TRBJ1-5	TGTGCCAGCAGATGGACAGGGGGATGGTCGAAACGGAGTCAGCCCCAGCATTTT	CASRWTGGWSKRSQPQHF
NA	TRBD1	TRBV6-1	TRBJ1-1	TGTGCCAGCAGTGAATACGGACAGGTGAACACTGAAGCTTTCTTT	CASSEYGQVNTEAFF
NA	NA	TRBV6-9	TRBJ1-2	TGTGCCAGCAGGCTCCCGGGGACTCGGGGCTACACCTTC	CASRLPGTRGYTF
NA	NA	TRBV7-2	TRBJ2-5	TGTGCCAGCAGCTCCGCCTCCAAAGAGACCCAGTACTTC	CASSSASKETQYF
few	TRBD2	TRBV7-2	TRBJ2-7	TGTGCCAGCAGCAAATCTAGCGGGAGCAACGAGCAGTACTTC	CASSKSSGSNEQYF
NA	NA	TRBV11-2	TRBJ2-5	TGTGCCAGCAGCTCCGCGGTCTCACTAGGGGAGACCCAGTACTTC	CASSSAVSLGETQYF
NA	NA	TRBV11-2	TRBJ2-7	TGTGCCAGCAGCTTGATGTGGGATAGCTCCTACGAGCAGTACTTC	CASSLMWDSSYEQYF
NA	NA	TRBV7-7	TRBJ1-1	TGTGCCAGCAGCTCTCAGAAGAACACTGAAGCTTTCTTT	CASSSQKNTEAFF
NA	TRBD2	TRBV6-1	TRBJ2-3	TGCGCCAGCAGTGAAGCGGAGCGGGCTAGCGGCCTCGTAGATACGCAGTATTTT	CASSEAERASGLVDTQYF
NA	TRBD2	TRBV5-1	TRBJ2-7	TGCGCCAGCAGCTTGGGGGGACTAGCGGGACCCCGCGGAACCTACGAGCAGTACTTC	CASSLGGLAGPRGTYEQYF
once	NA	TRBV18	TRBJ1-3	TGTGCCAGCTCACCACCCTCGGGGCCTGGAAACACCATATATTTT	CASSPPSGPGNTIYF
NA	NA	TRBV7-2	TRBJ2-5	TGTGCCAGCAGCTTAGAAGTCGGGGAAGAGACCCAGTACTTC	CASSLEVGEETQYF
few	NA	TRBV6-5	TRBJ2-4	TGTGCCAGCAGTTACTCTCCCTACGGAGGCAAAAACATTCAGTACTTC	CASSYSPYGGKNIQYF
NA	TRBD2	TRBV30	TRBJ2-1	TGTGCCTGGAGCGGAACCGGGACTAGCGGGAGGATAGGTGAGCAGTTCTTC	CAWSGTGTSGRIGEQFF
NA	NA	TRBV7-9	TRBJ2-3	TGTGCCAGCAGCGGTAATTCGGGAGATACGCAGTATTTT	CASSGNSGDTQYF
NA	TRBD2	TRBV28	TRBJ2-3	TGTGCCAGCAGCCTAGCGGGGGGTTCCACAGATACGCAGTATTTT	CASSLAGGSTDTQYF
once	NA	TRBV6-5	TRBJ1-1	TGTTCAGCGACACAGGGAGCCAACACTGAAGCTTTCTTT	CSATQGANTEAFF
NA	TRBD1	TRBV5-1	TRBJ2-7	TGCGCCAGCAGCTTAGTGGGACAGGGAGGAGAGCAGTACTTC	CASSLVGQGGEQYF
NA	NA	TRBV5-4	TRBJ1-5	TGTGCCAGCAGCTCGGACGGCAGGCAGCCCCAGCATTTT	CASSSDGRQPQHF
NA	TRBD2	TRBV11-1	TRBJ2-1	TGTGCCAGCAGCTTAGGGCGGGAGGCCTCCTACAATGAGCAGTTCTTC	CASSLGREASYNEQFF
once	NA	TRBV2	TRBJ2-5	TGTGCCACCCGCTTGGCCGGGGAGACCCAGTACTTC	CATRLAGETQYF
NA	NA	TRBV20-1	TRBJ1-1	TGTTCGGGGCGAATGAACACTGAAGCTTTCTTT	CSGRMNTEAFF
NA	TRBD1	TRBV27	TRBJ1-1	TGTGCCAGCCAAGACCGGGACAGGGGGTTTATAGACACTGAAGCTTTCTTT	CASQDRDRGFIDTEAFF
NA	TRBD1	TRBV2	TRBJ2-7	TGTGCCAGCAGTGTGGGGGGACGGACAGGGCTCAACAGAAACTACGAGCAGTACTTC	CASSVGGRTGLNRNYEQYF
NA	NA	TRBV7-6	TRBJ1-1	TGTGCCAGCAGCTTAGGGGGACATATACCTGAAGCTTTCTTT	CASSLGGHIPEAFF
many	NA	TRBV2	TRBJ2-2	TGTGCCAGCAGTGTGATAGCAGAGAACACCGGGGAGCTGTTTTTT	CASSVIAENTGELFF
NA	TRBD1	TRBV30	TRBJ1-2	TGTGCCTGGAAACAGGGGAACTACTATGGCTACACCTTC	CAWKQGNYYGYTF
many	NA	TRBV9	TRBJ1-2	TGTGCCAGCAGCGCCGGGACGACGAACTATGGCTACACCTTC	CASSAGTTNYGYTF
NA	TRBD2	TRBV7-9	TRBJ2-5	TGTGCCAGCAGCCTTCAGGGCCCGCTAGCGGGGGAGACCCAGTACTTC	CASSLQGPLAGETQYF
NA	TRBD1	TRBV30	TRBJ2-7	TGTGCCTGGAGCATGGACAGGGGTTACGAGCAGTACTTC	CAWSMDRGYEQYF